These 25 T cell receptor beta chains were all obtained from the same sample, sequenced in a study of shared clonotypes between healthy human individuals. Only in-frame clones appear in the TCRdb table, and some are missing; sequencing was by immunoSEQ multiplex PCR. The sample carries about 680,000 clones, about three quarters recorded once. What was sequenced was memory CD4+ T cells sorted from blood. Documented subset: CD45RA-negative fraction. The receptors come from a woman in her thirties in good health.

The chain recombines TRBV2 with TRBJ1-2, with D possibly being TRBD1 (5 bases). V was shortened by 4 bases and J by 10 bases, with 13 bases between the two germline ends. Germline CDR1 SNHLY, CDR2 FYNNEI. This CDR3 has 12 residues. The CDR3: CASSGETAAYTF. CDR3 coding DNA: TGTGCCAGCAGTGGGGAGACAGCGGCCTACACCTTC. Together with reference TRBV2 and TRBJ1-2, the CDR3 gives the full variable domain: EPEVTQTPSHQVTQMGQEVILRCVPISNHLYFYWYRQILGQKVEFLVSFYNNEISEKSEIFDDQFSVERPDGSNFTLKIRSTKLEDSAMYFCASSGETAAYTFGSGTRLTVV.

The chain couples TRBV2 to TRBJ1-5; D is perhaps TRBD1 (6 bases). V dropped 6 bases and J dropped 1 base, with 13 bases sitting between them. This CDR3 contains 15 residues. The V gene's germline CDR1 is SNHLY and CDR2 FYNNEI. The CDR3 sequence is CASRENRVSNQPQHF. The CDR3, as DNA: TGTGCCAGCAGGGAAAACAGGGTGAGCAATCAGCCCCAGCATTTT.

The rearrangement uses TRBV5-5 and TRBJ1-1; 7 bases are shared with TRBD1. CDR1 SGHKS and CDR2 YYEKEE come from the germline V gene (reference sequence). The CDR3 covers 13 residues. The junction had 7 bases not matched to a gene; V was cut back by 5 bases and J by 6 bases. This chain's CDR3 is CASSYQGEPEAFF. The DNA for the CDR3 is TGTGCCAGCAGTTACCAGGGGGAGCCTGAAGCTTTCTTT.

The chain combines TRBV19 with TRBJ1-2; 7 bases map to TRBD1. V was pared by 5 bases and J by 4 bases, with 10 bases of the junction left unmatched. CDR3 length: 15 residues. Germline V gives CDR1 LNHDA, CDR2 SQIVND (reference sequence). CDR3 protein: CASSPTGQTFYGYTF. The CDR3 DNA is TGTGCCAGTAGTCCAACGGGACAGACCTTCTATGGCTACACCTTC.

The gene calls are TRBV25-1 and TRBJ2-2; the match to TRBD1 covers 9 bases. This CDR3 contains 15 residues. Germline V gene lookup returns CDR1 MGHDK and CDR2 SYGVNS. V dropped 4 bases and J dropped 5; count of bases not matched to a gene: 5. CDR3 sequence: CASSARDRVTGELFF. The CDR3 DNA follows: TGTGCCAGCAGTGCCCGGGACAGGGTGACCGGGGAGCTGTTTTTT.

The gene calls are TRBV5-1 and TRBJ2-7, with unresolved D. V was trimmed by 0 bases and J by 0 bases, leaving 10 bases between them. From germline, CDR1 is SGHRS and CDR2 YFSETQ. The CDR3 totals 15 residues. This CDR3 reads CASSLGLKTSYEQYF. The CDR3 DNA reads TGCGCCAGCAGCTTGGGGCTTAAAACCTCCTACGAGCAGTACTTC.

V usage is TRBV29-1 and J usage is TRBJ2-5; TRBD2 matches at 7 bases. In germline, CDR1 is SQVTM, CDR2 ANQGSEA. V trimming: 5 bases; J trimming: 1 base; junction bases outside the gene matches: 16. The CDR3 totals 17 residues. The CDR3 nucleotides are TGCAGCGTTAAGTTTGGCCCTCGACTAGCCTTCCAAGAGACCCAGTACTTC. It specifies CSVKFGPRLAFQETQYF.

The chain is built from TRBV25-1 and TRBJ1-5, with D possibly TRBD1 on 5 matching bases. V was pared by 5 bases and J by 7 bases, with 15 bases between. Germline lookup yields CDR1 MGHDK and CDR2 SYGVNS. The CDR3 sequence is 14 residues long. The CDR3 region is CASSRGGVGQPQHF. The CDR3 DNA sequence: TGTGCCAGCAGTCGTGGAGGGGTTGGGCAGCCCCAGCATTTT.

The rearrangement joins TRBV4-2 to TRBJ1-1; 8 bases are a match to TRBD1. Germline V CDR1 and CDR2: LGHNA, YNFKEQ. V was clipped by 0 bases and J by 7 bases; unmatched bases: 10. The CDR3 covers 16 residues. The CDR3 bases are TGTGCCAGCAGCCAAGAAAGGCAGGGGGCGCGAAGTGAAGCTTTCTTT. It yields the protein CASSQERQGARSEAFF.

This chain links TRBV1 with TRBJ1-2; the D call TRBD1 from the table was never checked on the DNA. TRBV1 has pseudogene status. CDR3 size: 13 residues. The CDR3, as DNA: TGCACCAGCAGCCCCTCCAGGGTCTATGGCTACACCTTC. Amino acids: CTSSPSRVYGYTF.

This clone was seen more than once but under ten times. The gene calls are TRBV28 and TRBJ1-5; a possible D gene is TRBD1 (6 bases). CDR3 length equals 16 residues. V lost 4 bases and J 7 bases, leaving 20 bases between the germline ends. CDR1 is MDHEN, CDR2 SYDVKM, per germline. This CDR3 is CASSSPSGVRRQPQHF. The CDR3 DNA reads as TGTGCCAGCAGTTCACCCTCAGGGGTTAGGAGACAGCCCCAGCATTTT.

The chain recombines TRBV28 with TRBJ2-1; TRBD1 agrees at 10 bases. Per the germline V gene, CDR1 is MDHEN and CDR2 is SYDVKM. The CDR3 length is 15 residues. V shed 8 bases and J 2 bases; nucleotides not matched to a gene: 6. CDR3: CASGGTGVPYNEQFF. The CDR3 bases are TGTGCCAGCGGAGGGACAGGGGTTCCCTACAATGAGCAGTTCTTC.

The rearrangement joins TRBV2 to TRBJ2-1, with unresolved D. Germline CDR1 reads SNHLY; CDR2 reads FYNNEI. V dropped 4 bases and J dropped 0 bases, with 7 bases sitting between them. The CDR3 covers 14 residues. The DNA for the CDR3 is TGTGCCAGCAGTGCGCTCAACTCCTACAATGAGCAGTTCTTC. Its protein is CASSALNSYNEQFF.

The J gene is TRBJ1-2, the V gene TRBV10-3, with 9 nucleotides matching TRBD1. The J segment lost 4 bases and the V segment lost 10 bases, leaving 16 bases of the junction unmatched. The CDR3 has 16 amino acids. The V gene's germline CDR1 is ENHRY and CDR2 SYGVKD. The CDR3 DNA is TGTGCCACCCGACCTTCTACCGGGACAGGGAGCTATGGCTACACCTTC. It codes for CATRPSTGTGSYGYTF.

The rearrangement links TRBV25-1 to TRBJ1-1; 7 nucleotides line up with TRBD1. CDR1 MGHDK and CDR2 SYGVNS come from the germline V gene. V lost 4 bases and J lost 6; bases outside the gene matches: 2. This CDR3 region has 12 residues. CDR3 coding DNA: TGTGCCAGCAGTGGTCAGGGGGCTGAAGCTTTCTTT. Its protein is CASSGQGAEAFF.

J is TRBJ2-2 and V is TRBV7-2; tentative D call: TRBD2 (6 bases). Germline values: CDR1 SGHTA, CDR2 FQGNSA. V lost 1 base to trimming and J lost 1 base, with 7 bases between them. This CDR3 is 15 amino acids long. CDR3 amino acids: CASSLDGRNTGELFF. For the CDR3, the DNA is TGTGCCAGCAGCTTAGACGGGAGGAACACCGGGGAGCTGTTTTTT.

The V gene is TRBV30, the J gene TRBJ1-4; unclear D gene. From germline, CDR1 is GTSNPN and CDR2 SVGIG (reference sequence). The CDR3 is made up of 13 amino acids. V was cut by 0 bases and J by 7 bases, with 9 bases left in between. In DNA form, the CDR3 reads TGTGCCTGGAGTGTACCCAGCGGTGAAAAACTGTTTTTT. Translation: CAWSVPSGEKLFF.

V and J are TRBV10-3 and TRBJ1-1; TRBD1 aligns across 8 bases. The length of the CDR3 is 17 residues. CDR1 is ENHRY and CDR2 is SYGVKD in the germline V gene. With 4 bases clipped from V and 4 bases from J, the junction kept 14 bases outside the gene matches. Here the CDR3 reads CAISVGLTGVGRTEAFF. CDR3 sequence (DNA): TGTGCCATCAGTGTGGGTTTGACAGGGGTGGGGCGCACTGAAGCTTTCTTT.

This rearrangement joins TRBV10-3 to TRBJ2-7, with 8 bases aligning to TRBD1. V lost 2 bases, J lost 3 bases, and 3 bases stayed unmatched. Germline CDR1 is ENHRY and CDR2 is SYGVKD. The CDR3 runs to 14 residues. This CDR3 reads CAISETGGSYEQYF. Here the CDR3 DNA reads TGTGCCATCAGTGAGACAGGGGGTAGCTACGAGCAGTACTTC.

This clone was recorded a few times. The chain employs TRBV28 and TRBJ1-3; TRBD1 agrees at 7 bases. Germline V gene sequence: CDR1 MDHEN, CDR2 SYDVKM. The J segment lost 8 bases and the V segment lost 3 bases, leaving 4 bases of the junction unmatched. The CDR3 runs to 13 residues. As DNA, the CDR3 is TGTGCCAGCAGTTTCAACAGGGGCTACACCATATATTTT. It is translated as CASSFNRGYTIYF.

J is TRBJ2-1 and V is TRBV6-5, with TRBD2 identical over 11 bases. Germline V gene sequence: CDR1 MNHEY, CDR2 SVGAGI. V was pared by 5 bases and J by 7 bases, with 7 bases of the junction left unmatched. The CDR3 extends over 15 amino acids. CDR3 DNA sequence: TGTGCCAGCAGTCCTACTAGCGGGAGTTATAATGAGCAGTTCTTC. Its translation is CASSPTSGSYNEQFF.

The DNA for the CDR3 is TGTGCCAGCAGTTCCCGGACAGGGTTTCGATCAAGCCCTGACCTTTATCAGCCCCAGCATTTT. Translating it yields CASSSRTGFRSSPDLYQPQHF. This chain joins TRBV28 and TRBJ1-5; the match to TRBD1 covers 8 bases. CDR1 is MDHEN and CDR2 is SYDVKM in the germline V gene. The CDR3 sequence is 21 residues long. Trimming at V came to 4 bases and at J to 5 bases, leaving 25 bases not matched to a gene. The full variable domain, its missing parts supplied by reference TRBV28 and TRBJ1-5, is DVKVTQSSRYLVKRTGEKVFLECVQDMDHENMFWYRQDPGLGLRLIYFSYDVKMKEKGDIPEGYSVSREKKERFSLILESASTNQTSMYLCASSSRTGFRSSPDLYQPQHFGDGTRLSIL.

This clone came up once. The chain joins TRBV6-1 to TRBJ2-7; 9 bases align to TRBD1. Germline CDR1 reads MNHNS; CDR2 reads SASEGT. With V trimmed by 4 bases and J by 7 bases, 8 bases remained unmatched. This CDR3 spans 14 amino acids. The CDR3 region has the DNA TGTGCCAGCAGTGGATCCGGGACAGGGCGGGAGCAGTACTTC. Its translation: CASSGSGTGREQYF.

The DNA of the CDR3 is TGTGCCAGCAGCGTAGGGACTAGCGGGGAAGGCATTCAGTACTTC. Translating gives CASSVGTSGEGIQYF. V is TRBV5-4 and J is TRBJ2-4; 13 nucleotides match TRBD2. The CDR3 has 15 amino acids. With V trimmed by 4 bases and J by 9 bases, 7 bases remained unmatched. CDR1 and CDR2 from the germline V gene are SGHNT and YYREEE (reference sequence).

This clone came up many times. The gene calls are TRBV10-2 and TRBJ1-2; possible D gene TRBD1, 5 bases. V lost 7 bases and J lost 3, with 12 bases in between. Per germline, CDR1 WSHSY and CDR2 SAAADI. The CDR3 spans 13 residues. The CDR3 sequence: CASNTQGDYGYTF. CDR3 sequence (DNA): TGCGCCAGCAACACCCAGGGTGACTATGGCTACACCTTC.